These T cell receptor beta chains were read from a single sample in a study of blood T cell repertoires in COVID-19. The method was immunoSEQ multiplex PCR; TCRdb's version includes in-frame clones alone and lacks a portion of them. The data show roughly 250,000 clones, about 88% seen once. The sequencing input was PBMCs or T cells enriched from blood (not recorded which). All receptors derive from a woman in her fifties or sixties who had recovered from COVID-19. Each CDR3 is given with its conserved first and last residue. A D gene is named only where the DNA matches it firmly. The size entry is marked missing in some rows and otherwise reads once, few, many or a size class.

cdr3_aa cdr3_nt d_call v_call clone_size j_call
CASSTRTSGALSSYNEQFF TGCGCCAGCAGCACCCGGACTAGCGGAGCTTTAAGCTCCTACAATGAGCAGTTCTTC TRBD2 TRBV4-1 . TRBJ2-1
CSGRGGTEAFF TGCAGCGGAAGGGGGGGCACTGAAGCTTTCTTT . TRBV29-1 . TRBJ1-1
CASSLGQKETGANVLTF TGTGCCAGCAGTTTAGGACAGAAAGAAACTGGGGCCAACGTCCTGACTTTC . TRBV27 . TRBJ2-6
CASRLEGGDTGSGYTF TGTGCAAGTCGCTTAGAGGGGGGGGACACAGGGAGCGGCTACACCTTC . TRBV12-2 . TRBJ1-2
CASLSGTGYGYTF TGTGCCAGCCTTTCCGGGACAGGATATGGCTACACCTTC TRBD1 TRBV19 few TRBJ1-2
CASSDQTGLNTEAFF TGCGCCAGCAGCGACCAGACAGGCTTGAACACTGAAGCTTTCTTT . TRBV5-1 . TRBJ1-1
CASSLSGVGTEAFF TGCGCCAGCAGCTTATCCGGGGTTGGCACTGAAGCTTTCTTT . TRBV5-1 once TRBJ1-1
CASSAPRETGELFF TGTGCCAGCAGCGCCCCTCGCGAGACCGGGGAGCTGTTTTTT . TRBV9 . TRBJ2-2
CASSEALRGGNQETQYF TGTGCCAGCAGTGAAGCGCTTCGAGGGGGAAACCAAGAGACCCAGTACTTC . TRBV6-1 few TRBJ2-5
CASRTVQGRTEAFF TGTGCCAGCAGAACTGTACAGGGCCGCACTGAAGCTTTCTTT . TRBV28 . TRBJ1-1
CASSLKGGVYNEQFF TGTGCCAGCAGTTTGAAGGGGGGGGTCTACAATGAGCAGTTCTTC . TRBV27 . TRBJ2-1
CASSLIGDEQYF TGTGCCAGCAGTTTAATCGGGGACGAGCAGTACTTC . TRBV27 . TRBJ2-7
CAISDPTSNTEAFF TGTGCCATCAGTGATCCAACTTCGAACACTGAAGCTTTCTTT . TRBV10-3 . TRBJ1-1
CAISDSRGPGELFF TGTGCCATCAGTGACTCCAGGGGTCCCGGGGAGCTGTTTTTT . TRBV10-3 . TRBJ2-2
CATSDQDNSGANVLTF TGTGCCACCAGTGACCAAGACAACTCTGGGGCCAACGTCCTGACTTTC . TRBV24-1 . TRBJ2-6
CASSLRLLAGGDTQYF TGTGCCAGCAGTTTAAGGTTACTAGCGGGAGGAGATACGCAGTATTTT TRBD2 TRBV28 few TRBJ2-3
CASSPLAETQYF TGTGCCAGCAGTCCGCTAGCGGAGACTCAGTACTTC TRBD2 TRBV12-3/TRBV12-4 . TRBJ2-4
CASSLLLAGGGSYEQYF TGCGCCAGCAGCCTCTTACTAGCGGGAGGAGGTTCCTACGAGCAGTACTTC TRBD2 TRBV4-1 . TRBJ2-7
CASTLDRAFGGYTF TGTGCCAGTACTCTGGACAGGGCGTTTGGTGGCTACACCTTC TRBD1 TRBV19 . TRBJ1-2
CASSEDRVDNEQFF TGTGCCAGCAGTGAGGACAGGGTTGACAATGAGCAGTTCTTC TRBD1 TRBV2 . TRBJ2-1
CASSYRGYLYGYTF TGTGCCAGCAGTTACAGGGGGTACCTGTATGGCTACACCTTC TRBD1 TRBV28 . TRBJ1-2
CASSALRTSNEQFF TGTGCCAGCAGTGCCCTTAGGACTAGCAATGAGCAGTTCTTC TRBD2 TRBV6-2/TRBV6-3 . TRBJ2-1
CASSLWPSGTEAFF TGTGCCAGCAGCTTATGGCCCAGCGGTACTGAAGCTTTCTTT . TRBV28 . TRBJ1-1
CASSFRDRATYEQYF TGTGCCAGCAGTTTTCGAGACAGGGCCACCTACGAGCAGTACTTC TRBD1 TRBV28 . TRBJ2-7
CASSLVLGGASTDTQYF TGCGCCAGCAGCTTGGTATTAGGCGGGGCTAGCACAGATACGCAGTATTTT . TRBV5-1 . TRBJ2-3
CASSLPRDYYNEQFF TGTGCCAGCAGCTTACCCCGGGACTATTACAATGAGCAGTTCTTC TRBD2 TRBV7-2 . TRBJ2-1
CATSPIPRVRTLGEANYGYTF TGTGCCACTTCACCAATACCTAGGGTCCGGACTCTTGGGGAAGCTAACTATGGCTACACCTTC . TRBV18 . TRBJ1-2
CASSINDGLSGNTIYF TGTGCCAGCTCAATCAACGACGGACTCTCTGGAAACACCATATATTTT . TRBV18 . TRBJ1-3
CAWEKDNYNSPLHF TGTGCCTGGGAAAAAGACAACTATAATTCACCCCTCCACTTT . TRBV30 . TRBJ1-6
CSASPGGSNEQFF TGCAGTGCTAGTCCGGGAGGATCCAATGAGCAGTTCTTC TRBD2 TRBV20-1 few TRBJ2-1
CASSLLGVSGAGELFF TGTGCCAGCAGTTTATTGGGCGTGAGCGGCGCCGGGGAGCTGTTTTTT . TRBV27 . TRBJ2-2
CAWSLFAANGNTIYF TGTGCCTGGAGCCTATTTGCGGCGAATGGAAACACCATATATTTT . TRBV30 . TRBJ1-3
CASRPQGEYGYTF TGCGCCAGCAGGCCACAGGGAGAGTATGGCTACACCTTC . TRBV5-1 . TRBJ1-2
CASSPTGLTTQETQYF TGTGCCAGCAGCCCAACGGGACTGACAACCCAAGAGACCCAGTACTTC . TRBV9 . TRBJ2-5
CAWSVPREVDIQYF TGTGCCTGGAGTGTACCTCGGGAGGTAGACATTCAGTACTTC TRBD2 TRBV30 . TRBJ2-4
CASRTSGMAQETQYF TGTGCCAGCCGGACTAGCGGGATGGCCCAAGAGACCCAGTACTTC TRBD2 TRBV19 . TRBJ2-5
CASRLQTGGYSNQPQHF TGTGCCAGCAGGCTCCAAACAGGGGGCTATAGCAATCAGCCCCAGCATTTT TRBD1 TRBV28 . TRBJ1-5
CAIASGGSDTEAFF TGTGCCATCGCGAGCGGGGGCTCCGACACTGAAGCTTTCTTT . TRBV10-3 once TRBJ1-1
CASSLESSGNTIYF TGTGCCAGCAGCTTGGAGAGCTCTGGAAACACCATATATTTT . TRBV5-8 . TRBJ1-3
CASSPIGSYNEQFF TGTGCCAGCAGCCCCATCGGGAGCTACAATGAGCAGTTCTTC . TRBV14 . TRBJ2-1
CASSPFSGSSGNTIYF TGTGCCAGCTCACCATTTTCAGGCAGCTCTGGAAACACCATATATTTT . TRBV18 . TRBJ1-3
CAIRNRDKTDTQYF TGTGCCATCAGAAACCGGGACAAAACAGATACGCAGTATTTT . TRBV10-3 once TRBJ2-3